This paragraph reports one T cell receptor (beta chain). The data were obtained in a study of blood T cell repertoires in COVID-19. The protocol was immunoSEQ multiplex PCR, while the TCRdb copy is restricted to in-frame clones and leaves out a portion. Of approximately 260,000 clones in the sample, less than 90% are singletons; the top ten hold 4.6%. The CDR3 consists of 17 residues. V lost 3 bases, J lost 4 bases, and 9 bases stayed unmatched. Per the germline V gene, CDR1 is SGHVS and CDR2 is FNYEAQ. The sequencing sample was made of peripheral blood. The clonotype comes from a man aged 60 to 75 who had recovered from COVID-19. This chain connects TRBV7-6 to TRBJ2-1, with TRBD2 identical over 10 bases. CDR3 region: CASSFLTLAGEYNEQFF. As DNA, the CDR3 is TGTGCCAGCAGCTTCCTGACCCTAGCGGGAGAATACAATGAGCAGTTCTTC.